The clone carrying this TCR beta chain was seen once. Antigen specificity is unknown. The data are from a study of cytomegalovirus exposure and HLA in healthy donors. Looking at the study overall: Earlier sequencing of 150 million to 200 million T cells yielded around 100 million unique TCR beta sequences.

Healthy donors of bone marrow made up the group. PCR employed 60 Vbeta and 13 Jbeta primers. Produced via immunoSEQ multiplex PCR; TCRdb's table is partial and in-frame only. The sample lists roughly 260,000 clones, 84% occurring once. From germline, CDR1 is MDHEN and CDR2 SYDVKM. The CDR3 runs 14 residues. The ends were cut back, 3 bases at V and 4 bases at J, with 9 bases in the middle. Study-level findings and limits: After further analysis at a later stage, roughly 16,000 TCR beta sequences were associated with HLA alleles at 0.05 false discovery rate. In an earlier analysis, most TCR beta V segments were productive about 87% or about 30% of the time.

V usage is TRBV28 and J usage is TRBJ1-4; D gene ambiguous. This clonotype originated in a middle-aged woman in good health and CMV-seropositive. The sample taken for sequencing was PBMCs. The CDR3 here is CASSLVYLNEKLFF. CDR3 bases: TGTGCCAGCAGTTTGGTCTACCTTAATGAAAAACTGTTTTTT. The full variable domain, with the rest looked up from reference TRBV28 and TRBJ1-4, is DVKVTQSSRYLVKRTGEKVFLECVQDMDHENMFWYRQDPGLGLRLIYFSYDVKMKEKGDIPEGYSVSREKKERFSLILESASTNQTSMYLCASSLVYLNEKLFFGSGTQLSVL.